These 28 T cell receptor beta chains came from one sample sequenced in a study of beta chain features in type 1 diabetes. The investigators reverse transcribed all of the isolated RNA, so they sequenced expressed TCRB transcripts. TCRdb's copy holds only in-frame clones and misses some; the assay was immunoSEQ multiplex PCR. This sample has approximately 150,000 clones; about 10% occur once, and the top ten carry roughly 1.4%. Material: naive CD4+ T cells from blood. These receptors were taken from a man aged 18 to 29 in good health.

This clone turned up a few times. This sample includes further DNA sequences coding for the same CDR3. This chain links TRBV6-1 with TRBJ2-1; possibly TRBD1 for D (5 bases). The CDR3 is made up of 13 amino acids. CDR1 is MNHNS and CDR2 is SASEGT in the germline V gene. Trimming removed 4 bases from V and 3 bases from J, with 7 bases in between. The CDR3 DNA reads as TGTGCCAGCAGTGTGCAGGGCTACAATGAGCAGTTCTTC. This sequence encodes CASSVQGYNEQFF.

This CDR3 reads CASSLSEYRSQPQHF. The DNA of the CDR3 is TGTGCCAGCAGCTTGTCCGAGTATAGGAGTCAGCCCCAGCATTTT. The gene calls are TRBV5-5 and TRBJ1-5; D gene uncertain. Germline V gene lookup returns CDR1 SGHKS and CDR2 YYEKEE (reference sequence). V shed 1 base and J shed 6 bases, with 14 bases lying between them. The CDR3 spans 15 residues.

This chain links TRBV19 with TRBJ2-3, with TRBD2 identical over 7 bases. Germline trimming cut 7 bases from V and 0 bases from J; bases unmatched to any gene: 10. The CDR3 is 16 amino acids. CDR1 and CDR2 from the germline V gene are LNHDA and SQIVND (reference sequence). CDR3: CASTQRGPSSTDTQYF. The CDR3 DNA reads TGTGCCAGTACCCAGCGGGGCCCGTCTAGCACAGATACGCAGTATTTT.

V and J are TRBV10-2 and TRBJ1-5; D remains unclear. V was clipped by 3 bases and J by 2 bases, with 14 bases between them. The length of the CDR3 is 16 residues. CDR1 and CDR2 (germline): WSHSY, SAAADI. The CDR3 loop reads CASSDRGVQGNQPQHF. The CDR3 bases are TGCGCCAGCAGTGACCGGGGAGTCCAGGGCAATCAGCCCCAGCATTTT.

This clone has just a few counts. The genes are TRBV10-3 and TRBJ2-2; 10 nucleotides line up with TRBD1. CDR3 length: 17 residues. The junction had 16 bases not matched to a gene; V was cut back by 9 bases and J by 6 bases. The germline V gene encodes CDR1 ENHRY and CDR2 SYGVKD. CDR3 nucleotides: TGTGCCATTACCGGGATGGGAGCGGGACAGGGGTCCGGGGAGCTGTTTTTT. Protein: CAITGMGAGQGSGELFF.

The chain recombines TRBV5-1 with TRBJ2-7; TRBD1 matches 8 bases. Germline CDR1 reads SGHRS; CDR2 reads YFSETQ. This CDR3 has 14 amino acids. The V gene end was trimmed by 4 bases and the J gene end by 3 bases; junction bases not matched to a gene: 6. The CDR3 sequence is CASSRGQGIYEQYF. As DNA, the CDR3 is TGCGCCAGCAGCAGAGGACAGGGAATCTACGAGCAGTACTTC.

This clone has a handful of counts. The chain joins TRBV5-1 to TRBJ1-4, with TRBD1 matching over 7 bases. The trim removed 3 bases at V and 0 bases at J, leaving 2 bases unmatched. Germline V gives CDR1 SGHRS, CDR2 YFSETQ. There are 15 residues in the CDR3. In nucleotides, the CDR3 is TGCGCCAGCAGCTCTCAGGGGGCAACTAATGAAAAACTGTTTTTT. Translated: CASSSQGATNEKLFF.

This clone was seen a few times. The chain is built from TRBV7-9 and TRBJ1-6; TRBD1 matches at 8 bases. J was trimmed by 6 bases and V by 6 bases; bases with no gene match: 4. The length of the CDR3 is 14 residues. Germline lookup yields CDR1 SEHNR and CDR2 FQNEAQ (reference sequence). The CDR3 is CASRPTGGNSPLHF. The CDR3 region has the DNA TGTGCCAGCAGACCAACAGGGGGTAATTCACCCCTCCACTTT.

This chain joins TRBV4-3 and TRBJ1-2; 11 bases line up with TRBD1. The germline CDR1 and CDR2 sequences are LGHNA and YSLEER. The CDR3 runs to 17 residues. The ends lost 0 bases at V and 1 base at J; junction bases unmatched: 4. CDR3 DNA sequence: TGCGCCAGCAGCCAAGATAGGGGACAGGGGGGTAACTATGGCTACACCTTC. Encoded protein: CASSQDRGQGGNYGYTF.

This chain uses TRBV7-2 with TRBJ2-3, with TRBD2 matching 7 bases. The CDR3 is made up of 14 amino acids. CDR1 and CDR2 (germline): SGHTA, FQGNSA. V was pared by 2 bases and J by 4 bases, with 3 bases of the junction left unmatched. CDR3 DNA sequence: TGTGCCAGCAGCTTACGCGGGGGTTCAGATACGCAGTATTTT. Its translation: CASSLRGGSDTQYF.

This clone was seen a few times. V gene TRBV4-2 combines with J gene TRBJ2-1; D is perhaps TRBD1 (6 bases). The CDR3 loop spans 16 amino acids. CDR1 is LGHNA, CDR2 YNFKEQ, per germline. V was trimmed by 1 base and J by 4 bases, leaving 14 bases between them. The CDR3 loop is CASSQGVGASYNEQFF. CDR3 coding DNA: TGTGCCAGCAGCCAAGGGGTGGGGGCTTCATACAATGAGCAGTTCTTC.

This clone was seen only a few times. V is TRBV18 and J is TRBJ2-7, with D perhaps TRBD1 (7 bases). The CDR3 has 13 residues. Germline V gene sequence: CDR1 KGHSH, CDR2 LQKENI. V lost 2 bases, J lost 6 bases, and 11 bases lay in between. The CDR3 spells CASSPAGGSEQYF. Here the CDR3 DNA reads TGTGCCAGCTCACCAGCAGGGGGGAGCGAGCAGTACTTC.

A few counts support this clone. The rearrangement joins TRBV5-1 to TRBJ2-5; tentatively, D is TRBD2 (5 bases). Germline V lookup: CDR1 SGHRS, CDR2 YFSETQ. The CDR3 contains 14 residues. Trimming removed 0 bases from V and 2 bases from J, with 8 bases in between. CDR3 sequence reads: CASSLAPGQETQYF. CDR3 DNA sequence: TGCGCCAGCAGCTTGGCCCCGGGACAAGAGACCCAGTACTTC.

The chain carries TRBV6-6 and TRBJ1-2, with 10 nucleotides matching TRBD1. Germline CDR1 is MNHNY and CDR2 is SVGAGI (reference sequence). This CDR3 has 15 amino acids. After removal of 0 bases from V and 8 bases from J, the junction contained 6 bases not matched to a gene. CDR3 sequence reads: CASSYSGDRGGGYTF. CDR3 bases: TGTGCCAGCAGTTACTCTGGGGACAGGGGTGGAGGCTACACCTTC.

This clone has just a few counts. The chain carries TRBV7-9 and TRBJ1-5; 10 bases agree with TRBD1. The germline gives CDR1 SEHNR, CDR2 FQNEAQ (reference sequence). The CDR3 is 14 amino acids. Trimming removed 4 bases from V and 11 bases from J; junction bases left unmatched: 8. CDR3 sequence reads: CASSSGTGVRSQHF. The CDR3 DNA is TGTGCCAGCAGCTCCGGGACAGGGGTTAGGTCCCAGCATTTT.

The CDR3 sequence is CASRDSANYGYTF. The CDR3 nucleotides read TGCGCCAGCAGAGACAGTGCCAACTATGGCTACACCTTC. V and J are TRBV10-2 and TRBJ1-2, with TRBD1 as a possible D gene (5 bases). CDR1 and CDR2 (germline): WSHSY, SAAADI. CDR3 length: 13 amino acids. Trimming pared 6 bases from V and 2 bases from J, leaving 10 bases between.

This clone was detected only a few times. The genes are TRBV4-3 and TRBJ2-3, with 8 bases matching TRBD1. This CDR3 is 16 amino acids long. Trimming cost V 1 base and J 1 base; bases outside gene matches: 4. Germline V CDR1 and CDR2: LGHNA, YSLEER. The CDR3 reads CASSQGQGFGTDTQYF. CDR3 in DNA: TGCGCCAGCAGCCAAGGACAGGGGTTCGGCACAGATACGCAGTATTTT.

The chain couples TRBV18 to TRBJ1-5, with a tentative D call TRBD1 (5 bases). There are 12 residues in the CDR3. Germline V CDR1 and CDR2: KGHSH, LQKENI. Trimming removed 0 bases from V and 11 bases from J, with 8 bases in between. This CDR3 is CASSPPEGAQHF. The CDR3 nucleotides are TGTGCCAGCTCACCACCAGAAGGGGCCCAGCATTTT.

This clone was detected ten times or more. The chain has TRBV29-1 and TRBJ2-5, with D maybe TRBD1 (5 bases). Germline CDR1 is SQVTM and CDR2 is ANQGSEA. V gave up 7 bases and J gave up 2 bases, with 11 bases separating them. The CDR3 totals 12 residues. The CDR3 loop reads CSGMTVQETQYF. The CDR3 nucleotides are TGCAGCGGGATGACAGTTCAAGAGACCCAGTACTTC.

This chain uses TRBV5-4 with TRBJ2-3; 7 positions agree with TRBD1. V was pared by 3 bases and J by 2 bases, with 6 bases of the junction left unmatched. The germline CDR1 and CDR2 sequences are SGHNT and YYREEE (reference sequence). The CDR3 sequence is 15 residues long. CDR3 DNA sequence: TGTGCCAGCAGCTCTCCGGGACAGCCCACAGATACGCAGTATTTT. This codes for CASSSPGQPTDTQYF.

The sample holds many counts of this clone. The rearrangement uses TRBV4-3 and TRBJ2-7; tentatively, D is TRBD2 (5 bases). Trimming removed 3 bases at V and 3 bases at J, with 15 bases between. The CDR3 extends over 15 amino acids. Germline V gene lookup returns CDR1 LGHNA and CDR2 YSLEER. As DNA, the CDR3 is TGCGCCAGCAGCCAGAGGGCAGAGCAAAGCTACGAGCAGTACTTC. This sequence encodes CASSQRAEQSYEQYF.

This clone has ten or more counts. This chain links TRBV11-2 with TRBJ2-1; D is perhaps TRBD2 (6 bases). The CDR3 consists of 13 residues. Trimming pared 5 bases from V and 7 bases from J, leaving 12 bases between. Per the germline V gene, CDR1 is SGHAT and CDR2 is FQNNGV. The CDR3 region has the DNA TGTGCCAGCAGCCGGGACTTTACAAATGAGCAGTTCTTC. Translation gives CASSRDFTNEQFF. Drawing the rest from reference TRBV11-2 and TRBJ2-1, the complete variable domain is EAGVAQSPRYKIIEKRQSVAFWCNPISGHATLYWYQQILGQGPKLLIQFQNNGVVDDSQLPKDRFSAERLKGVDSTLKIQPAKLEDSAVYLCASSRDFTNEQFFGPGTRLTVL.

Comments on this clone: The same CDR3 arises from other DNA sequences in this sample as well. The chain has TRBV2 and TRBJ2-5; D gene unclear. Trimming stripped 4 bases from V and 3 bases from J, with 3 bases between. The CDR3 consists of 11 residues. CDR1 and CDR2 from the germline V gene are SNHLY and FYNNEI. The CDR3 sequence is CASSVEETQYF. CDR3 nucleotides: TGTGCCAGCAGTGTAGAAGAGACCCAGTACTTC. The whole variable domain, remainder taken from reference TRBV2 and TRBJ2-5, is EPEVTQTPSHQVTQMGQEVILRCVPISNHLYFYWYRQILGQKVEFLVSFYNNEISEKSEIFDDQFSVERPDGSNFTLKIRSTKLEDSAMYFCASSVEETQYFGPGTRLLVL.

Concerning this clone itself: One end of the junction varies from germline; a read error may be responsible. The chain couples TRBV2 to TRBJ2-2, with D maybe TRBD2 (6 bases). The CDR3 loop spans 14 amino acids. Germline CDR1 SNHLY, CDR2 FYNNEI. In DNA form, the CDR3 reads TGTGCCAGTAGTGCTCGGGAGATCGCCGGGGAGCTGTTTTTT. Translation: CASSAREIAGELFF.

The V and J genes are TRBV19 and TRBJ2-5; D unresolved. The germline V and J ends were trimmed by 3 bases and 5 bases, with 10 bases remaining between them. Germline V gene lookup returns CDR1 LNHDA and CDR2 SQIVND (reference sequence). This CDR3 is built from 13 residues. The CDR3 nucleotides read TGTGCCAGTAGTATTCCCAGCAGGGAGACCCAGTACTTC. Amino acid sequence: CASSIPSRETQYF.

The genes are TRBV18 and TRBJ1-6; D is unclear. V lost 2 bases to trimming and J lost 8 bases, with 7 bases between them. The CDR3 is made up of 13 amino acids. Germline CDR1 reads KGHSH; CDR2 reads LQKENI. The CDR3 spells CASSPTRDSPLHF. CDR3 nucleotides: TGTGCCAGCTCACCAACGAGGGATTCACCCCTCCACTTT.

This clone was counted at least ten times. This chain joins TRBV12-5 and TRBJ2-1; 7 nucleotides agree with TRBD2. Germline CDR1 reads LGHNT; CDR2 reads FRNRAP. The CDR3 sequence is 14 residues long. V trimming: 6 bases; J trimming: 4 bases; junction bases outside the gene matches: 6. CDR3 protein: CASGPASGYNEQFF. In DNA form, the CDR3 reads TGTGCTAGTGGCCCGGCTAGCGGATACAATGAGCAGTTCTTC. Full variable domain (missing parts from reference TRBV12-5 and TRBJ2-1): DARVTQTPRHKVTEMGQEVTMRCQPILGHNTVFWYRQTMMQGLELLAYFRNRAPLDDSGMPKDRFSAEMPDATLATLKIQPSEPRDSAVYFCASGPASGYNEQFFGPGTRLTVL.

The chain employs TRBV10-3 and TRBJ2-7; 10 bases line up with TRBD1. The V gene's germline CDR1 is ENHRY and CDR2 SYGVKD. The CDR3 is 13 residues long. With V trimmed by 10 bases and J by 2 bases, 5 bases remained unmatched. The CDR3 nucleotides are TGTGCCACTAGACAGGGGGCTGCCTACGAGCAGTACTTC. Its translation is CATRQGAAYEQYF.